Listed below are T cell receptor beta chains from one sample, sequenced in a study of PD-L1 blockade in urothelial cancer. The table came from immunoSEQ multiplex PCR; TCRdb's copy has only in-frame clones and leaves some out. This table holds fewer than 65,000 clones, 87% found once. The sequencing here drew on PBMCs, taken around atezolizumab (anti-PD-L1) treatment. The receptors derive from a woman aged 60-75 years with urothelial cancer. CDR3s include the opening cysteine and the closing phenylalanine or tryptophan. The order of the fields is J gene, clone size, V gene, D gene, CDR3 DNA, CDR3 protein. The D gene is left open where the match is weak. Expanded clones get a size class; other rows say once, few or many, or leave the size out.

>TRBJ2-7|.|TRBV7-8|.
TGTGCCAGCAGCTTGGCTCAGGGTTACGAGCAGTACTTC
CASSLAQGYEQYF
>TRBJ1-3|.|TRBV13|TRBD1
TGTGCCAGCAGCTCTCCCGGGACAGGGGGAAACACCATATATTTT
CASSSPGTGGNTIYF
>TRBJ2-7|once|TRBV19|.
TGTGCCAGTAGTATAGTGCGGGGCCCGAGCTCCTACGAGCAGTACTTC
CASSIVRGPSSYEQYF
>TRBJ2-1|.|TRBV2|TRBD2
TGTGCCAGCCTCCGCCCTAGCGGGGACTACAATGAGCAGTTCTTC
CASLRPSGDYNEQFF
>TRBJ1-2|.|TRBV27|TRBD1
TGTGCCAGCAGCTCTCACACAGGGGGCAGGGACTATGGCTACACCTTC
CASSSHTGGRDYGYTF
>TRBJ2-7|few|TRBV7-9|.
TGTGCCAGCAGCTCGACAGGAAACTACGAGCAGTACTTC
CASSSTGNYEQYF
>TRBJ2-5|.|TRBV5-4|TRBD2
TGTGCCAGCAGCTTAGCGGGGGTACAAGAGACCCAGTACTTC
CASSLAGVQETQYF
>TRBJ2-2|.|TRBV28|.
TGTGCCAGCAGCCCCCAGCAGGGATACACCGGGGAGCTGTTTTTT
CASSPQQGYTGELFF
>TRBJ1-1|.|TRBV2|TRBD1
TGTGCCAGCAGTCGGACAGGGCCTATGAACACTGAAGCTTTCTTT
CASSRTGPMNTEAFF
>TRBJ2-1|.|TRBV18|TRBD2
TGTGCCAGCTCACCACCGACTAGCGGGGGGTACAATGAGCAGTTCTTC
CASSPPTSGGYNEQFF
>TRBJ2-5|.|TRBV5-1|TRBD1
TGCGCCAGCAGCTTGACAGGGGGAAGGGAGACCCAGTACTTC
CASSLTGGRETQYF
>TRBJ1-5|.|TRBV5-6|TRBD1
TGTGCCAGCAGCTTGCAATCAGGACAGGGATATCAGCCCCAGCATTTT
CASSLQSGQGYQPQHF
>TRBJ2-3|.|TRBV19|TRBD1
TGTGCCAGTGCTGAGGGACAGGGGAACACAGATACGCAGTATTTT
CASAEGQGNTDTQYF
>TRBJ1-4|.|TRBV9|TRBD1
TGTGCCAGCAGCGTAGGACAGGGGGCTAATGAAAAACTGTTTTTT
CASSVGQGANEKLFF
>TRBJ2-3|.|TRBV21-1|.
TGTGCCAGCAGCAACGGGGCTAGCGGGGGGGGCAGCACAGATACGCAGTATTTT
CASSNGASGGGSTDTQYF
>TRBJ2-5|.|TRBV18|TRBD1
TGTGCCAGCTCACCAGACAGGGCCCAAGAGACCCAGTACTTC
CASSPDRAQETQYF
>TRBJ2-1|.|TRBV18|.
TGTGCCAGCTCGCCCTGGGACAAGGGCAATGAGCAGTTCTTC
CASSPWDKGNEQFF
>TRBJ2-4|few|TRBV10-1|TRBD2
TGCGCCAGCAGTGAGGGACTAGCGGGAGCGGAGAAGTACTTC
CASSEGLAGAEKYF
>TRBJ1-3|once|TRBV6-5|.
TGTGCCAGCAGTTACTCACCAGCGACGGGAAACACCATATATTTT
CASSYSPATGNTIYF
>TRBJ2-7|once|TRBV4-3|TRBD2
TGCGCCAGCAGCCGGACGAGCGGGAACTCCTACGAGCAGTACTTC
CASSRTSGNSYEQYF
>TRBJ2-5|.|TRBV6-5|.
TGTGCCAGCAGTCGGAGGGCCGGGGGAGAGACCCAGTACTTC
CASSRRAGGETQYF
>TRBJ2-5|.|TRBV5-4|TRBD2
TGTGCCAGCTGGCCGGGGGGGCCGGCCGGTCCGGAGACCCAGTACTTC
CASWPGGPAGPETQYF
>TRBJ1-5|.|TRBV5-1|.
TGCGCCAGCAGCCCACAGAACAGGAATCAGCCCCAGCATTTT
CASSPQNRNQPQHF
>TRBJ1-5|few|TRBV19|.
TGTGCCAGCAGTATAATCGGTAGCAATCAGCCCCAGCATTTT
CASSIIGSNQPQHF
>TRBJ2-7|.|TRBV28|.
TGTGCCAGCGCGAGACCTACAGGTATGGCCTACGAGCAGTACTTC
CASARPTGMAYEQYF